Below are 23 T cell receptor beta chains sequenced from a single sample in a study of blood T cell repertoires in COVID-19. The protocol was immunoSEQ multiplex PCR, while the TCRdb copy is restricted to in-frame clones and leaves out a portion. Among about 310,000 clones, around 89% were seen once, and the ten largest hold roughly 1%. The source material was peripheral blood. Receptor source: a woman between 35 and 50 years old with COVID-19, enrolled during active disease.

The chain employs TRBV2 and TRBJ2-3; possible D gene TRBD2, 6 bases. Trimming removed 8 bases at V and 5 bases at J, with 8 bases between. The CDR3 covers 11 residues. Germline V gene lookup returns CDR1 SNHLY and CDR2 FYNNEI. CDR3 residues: CASQGLDTQYF. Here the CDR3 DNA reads TGTGCCAGCCAGGGACTAGATACGCAGTATTTT. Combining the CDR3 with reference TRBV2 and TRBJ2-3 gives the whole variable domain EPEVTQTPSHQVTQMGQEVILRCVPISNHLYFYWYRQILGQKVEFLVSFYNNEISEKSEIFDDQFSVERPDGSNFTLKIRSTKLEDSAMYFCASQGLDTQYFGPGTRLTVL.

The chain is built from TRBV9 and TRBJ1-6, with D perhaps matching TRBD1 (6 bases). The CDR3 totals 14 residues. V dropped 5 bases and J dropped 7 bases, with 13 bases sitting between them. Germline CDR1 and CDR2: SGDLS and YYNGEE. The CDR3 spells CASRGTGYNSPLHF. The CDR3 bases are TGTGCCAGCAGGGGAACAGGGTACAATTCACCCCTCCACTTT. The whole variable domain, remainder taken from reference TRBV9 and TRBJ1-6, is DSGVTQTPKHLITATGQRVTLRCSPRSGDLSVYWYQQSLDQGLQFLIQYYNGEERAKGNILERFSAQQFPDLHSELNLSSLELGDSALYFCASRGTGYNSPLHFGNGTRLTVT.

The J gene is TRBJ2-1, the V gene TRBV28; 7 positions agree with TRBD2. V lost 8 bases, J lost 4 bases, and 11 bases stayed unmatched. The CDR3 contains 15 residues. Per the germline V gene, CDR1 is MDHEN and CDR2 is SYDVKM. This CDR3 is CASRGRALPYNEQFF. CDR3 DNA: TGTGCCAGCCGGGGGAGGGCCCTCCCTTACAATGAGCAGTTCTTC.

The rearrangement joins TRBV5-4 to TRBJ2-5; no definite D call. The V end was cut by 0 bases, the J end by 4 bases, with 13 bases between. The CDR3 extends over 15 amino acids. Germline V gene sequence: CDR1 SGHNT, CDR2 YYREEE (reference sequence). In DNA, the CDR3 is TGTGCCAGCAGCTTGGGCGCAGTAAAGCGAGAGACCCAGTACTTC. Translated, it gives CASSLGAVKRETQYF. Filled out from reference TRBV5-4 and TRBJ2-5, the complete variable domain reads ETGVTQSPTHLIKTRGQQVTLRCSSQSGHNTVSWYQQALGQGPQFIFQYYREEENGRGNFPPRFSGLQFPNYSSELNVNALELDDSALYLCASSLGAVKRETQYFGPGTRLLVL.

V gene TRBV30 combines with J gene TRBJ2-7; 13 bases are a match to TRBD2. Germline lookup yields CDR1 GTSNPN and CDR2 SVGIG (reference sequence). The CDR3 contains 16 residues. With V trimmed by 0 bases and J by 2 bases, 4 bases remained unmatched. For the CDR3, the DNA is TGTGCCTGGAGTGTGGGACTAGCGGGGCCCCCCTACGAGCAGTACTTC. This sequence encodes CAWSVGLAGPPYEQYF.

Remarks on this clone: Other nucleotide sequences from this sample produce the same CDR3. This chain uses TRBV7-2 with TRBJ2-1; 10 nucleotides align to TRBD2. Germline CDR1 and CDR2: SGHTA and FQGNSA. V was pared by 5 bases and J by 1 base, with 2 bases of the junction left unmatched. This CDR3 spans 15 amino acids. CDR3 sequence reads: CASSPLAGSYNEQFF. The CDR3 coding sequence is TGTGCCAGCAGCCCACTAGCGGGATCCTACAATGAGCAGTTCTTC.

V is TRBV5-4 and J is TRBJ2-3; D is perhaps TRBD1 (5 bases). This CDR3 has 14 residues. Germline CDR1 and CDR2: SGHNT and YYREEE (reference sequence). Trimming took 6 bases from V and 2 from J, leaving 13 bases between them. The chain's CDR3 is CASNIRAATDTQYF. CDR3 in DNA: TGTGCCAGCAATATCAGGGCGGCCACAGATACGCAGTATTTT.

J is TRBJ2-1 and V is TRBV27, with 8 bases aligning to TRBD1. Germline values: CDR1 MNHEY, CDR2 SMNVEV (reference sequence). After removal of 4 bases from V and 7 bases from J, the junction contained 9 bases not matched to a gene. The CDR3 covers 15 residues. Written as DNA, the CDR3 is TGTGCCAGCAGTTACAGGGGGATAGCCCAGAATGAGCAGTTCTTC. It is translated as CASSYRGIAQNEQFF.

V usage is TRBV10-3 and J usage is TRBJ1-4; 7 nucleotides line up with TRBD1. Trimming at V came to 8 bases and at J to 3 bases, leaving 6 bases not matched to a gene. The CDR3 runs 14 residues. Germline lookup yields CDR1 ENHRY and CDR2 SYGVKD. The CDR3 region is CAIRQGGSNEKLFF. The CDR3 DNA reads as TGTGCCATCCGACAGGGCGGCTCTAATGAAAAACTGTTTTTT.

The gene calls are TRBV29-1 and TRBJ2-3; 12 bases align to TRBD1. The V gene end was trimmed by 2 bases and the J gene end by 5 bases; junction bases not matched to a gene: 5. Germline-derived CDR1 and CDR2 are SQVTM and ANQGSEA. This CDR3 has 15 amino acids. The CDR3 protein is CSVERDRGRVDTQYF. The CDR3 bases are TGCAGCGTTGAAAGGGACAGGGGGCGAGTAGATACGCAGTATTTT.

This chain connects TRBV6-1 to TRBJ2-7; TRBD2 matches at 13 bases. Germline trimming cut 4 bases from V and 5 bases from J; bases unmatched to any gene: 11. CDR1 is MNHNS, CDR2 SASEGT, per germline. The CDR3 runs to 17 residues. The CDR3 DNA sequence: TGTGCCAGCAGTGGGGAGACTAGCGGGAGGCTCTTTGACGAGCAGTACTTC. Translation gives CASSGETSGRLFDEQYF.

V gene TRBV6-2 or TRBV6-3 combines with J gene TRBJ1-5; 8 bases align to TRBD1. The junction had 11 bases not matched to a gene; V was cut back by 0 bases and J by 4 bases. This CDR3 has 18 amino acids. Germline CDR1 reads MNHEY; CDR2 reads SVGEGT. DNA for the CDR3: TGTGCCAGCAGTTACTCGAAAGGGACAGGTCTTGGAAATCAGCCCCAGCATTTT. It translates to CASSYSKGTGLGNQPQHF.

The CDR3 DNA reads TGCGCCAGCAGTGACCCTAGCGGTGACAACAATGAGCAGTTCTTC. Translated: CASSDPSGDNNEQFF. The rearrangement uses TRBV10-2 and TRBJ2-1, with TRBD2 matching over 7 bases. The ends lost 3 bases at V and 5 bases at J; junction bases unmatched: 7. Per the germline V gene, CDR1 is WSHSY and CDR2 is SAAADI. The CDR3 spans 15 residues.

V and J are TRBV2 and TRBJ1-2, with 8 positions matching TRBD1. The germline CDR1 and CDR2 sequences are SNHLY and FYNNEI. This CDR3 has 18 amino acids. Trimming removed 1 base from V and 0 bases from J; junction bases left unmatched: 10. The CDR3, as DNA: TGTGCCAGCAGTGAAGAACGGACAGGGATATTAACTAACTATGGCTACACCTTC. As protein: CASSEERTGILTNYGYTF. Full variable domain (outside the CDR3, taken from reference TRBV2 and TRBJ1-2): EPEVTQTPSHQVTQMGQEVILRCVPISNHLYFYWYRQILGQKVEFLVSFYNNEISEKSEIFDDQFSVERPDGSNFTLKIRSTKLEDSAMYFCASSEERTGILTNYGYTFGSGTRLTVV.

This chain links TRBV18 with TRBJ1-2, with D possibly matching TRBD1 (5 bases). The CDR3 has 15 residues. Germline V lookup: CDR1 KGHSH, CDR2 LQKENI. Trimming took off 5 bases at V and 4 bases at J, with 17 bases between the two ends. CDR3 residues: CASSSTQDLGYGYTF. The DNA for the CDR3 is TGTGCCAGCTCATCAACACAGGACCTCGGCTATGGCTACACCTTC.

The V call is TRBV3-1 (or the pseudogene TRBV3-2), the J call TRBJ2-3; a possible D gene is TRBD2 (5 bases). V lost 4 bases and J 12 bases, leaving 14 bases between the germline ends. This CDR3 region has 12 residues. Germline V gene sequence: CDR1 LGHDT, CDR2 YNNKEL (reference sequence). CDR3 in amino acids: CASSPGGGSQYF. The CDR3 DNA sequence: TGTGCCAGCAGCCCCGGAGGAGGAAGTCAGTATTTT.

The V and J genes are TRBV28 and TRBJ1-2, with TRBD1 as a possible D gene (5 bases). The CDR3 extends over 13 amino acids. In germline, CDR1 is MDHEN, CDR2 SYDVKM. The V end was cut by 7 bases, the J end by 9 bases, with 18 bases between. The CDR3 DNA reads TGTGCCAGCATCACCCGCGGCGGGGCGAGCTACACCTTC. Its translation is CASITRGGASYTF.

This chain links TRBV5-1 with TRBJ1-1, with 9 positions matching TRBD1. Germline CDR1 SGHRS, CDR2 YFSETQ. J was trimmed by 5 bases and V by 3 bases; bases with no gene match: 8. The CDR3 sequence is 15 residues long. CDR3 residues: CASSSGQGGRTEAFF. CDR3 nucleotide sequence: TGCGCCAGCAGCTCGGGACAGGGTGGTCGAACTGAAGCTTTCTTT.

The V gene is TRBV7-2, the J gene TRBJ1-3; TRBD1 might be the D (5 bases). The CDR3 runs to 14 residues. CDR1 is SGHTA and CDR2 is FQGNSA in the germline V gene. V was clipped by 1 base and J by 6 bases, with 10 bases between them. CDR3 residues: CASSLGGGLNTIYF. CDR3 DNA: TGTGCCAGCAGCTTAGGGGGCGGCTTAAACACCATATATTTT.

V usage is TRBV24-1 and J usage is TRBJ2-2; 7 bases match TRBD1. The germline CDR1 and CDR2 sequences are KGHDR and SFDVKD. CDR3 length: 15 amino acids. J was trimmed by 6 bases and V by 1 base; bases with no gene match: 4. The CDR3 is CATSDFGRGSGELFF. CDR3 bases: TGTGCCACCAGTGATTTCGGCAGGGGGTCCGGGGAGCTGTTTTTT.

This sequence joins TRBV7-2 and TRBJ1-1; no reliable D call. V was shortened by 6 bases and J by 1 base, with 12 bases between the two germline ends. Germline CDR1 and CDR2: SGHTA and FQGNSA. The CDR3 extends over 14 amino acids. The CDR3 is CASRRSTGNTEAFF. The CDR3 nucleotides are TGTGCCAGCAGGAGATCGACGGGGAACACTGAAGCTTTCTTT.

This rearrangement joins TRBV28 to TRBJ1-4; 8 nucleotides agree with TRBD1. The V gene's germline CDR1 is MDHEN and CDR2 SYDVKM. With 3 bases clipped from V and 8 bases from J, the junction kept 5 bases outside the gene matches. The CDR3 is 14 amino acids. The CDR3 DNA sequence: TGTGCCAGCAGTTTGGGACAGGTCTCGGAAAAACTGTTTTTT. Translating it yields CASSLGQVSEKLFF.

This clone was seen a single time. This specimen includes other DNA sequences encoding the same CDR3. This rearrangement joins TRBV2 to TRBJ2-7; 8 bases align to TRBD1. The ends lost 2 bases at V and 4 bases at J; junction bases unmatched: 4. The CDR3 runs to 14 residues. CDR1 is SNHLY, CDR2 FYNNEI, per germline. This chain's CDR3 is CASSEQGARYEQYF. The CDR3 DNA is TGTGCCAGCAGTGAACAGGGGGCGAGGTACGAGCAGTACTTC.